Following are 17 T cell receptor beta chains from one sample sequenced in a study of identical twins. TCRdb analysed the 5' RACE reads with MiXCR anew, one entry per CDR3 protein. The sample records some 690,000 distinct CDR3 sequences, about 20% being singletons. These same data were also listed under a study on T cells expressing NK-cell markers.

What was sequenced was PBMCs. Receptor source: a woman in her late teens or twenties in good health.

In this sample, this clonotype turned up many times. This sequence joins TRBV20-1 and TRBJ2-5; 7 nucleotides line up with TRBD1. This CDR3 comprises 13 residues. Germline lookup yields CDR1 DFQATT and CDR2 SNEGSKA (reference sequence). J lost 3 bases, V lost 3 bases, and 4 bases had no gene match. The CDR3 spells CSARGDRKETQYF. The CDR3 DNA reads TGCAGTGCTAGGGGGGACAGAAAAGAGACCCAGTACTTC.

In its sample, this clonotype was seen a few times. This chain connects TRBV20-1 to TRBJ1-3; perhaps TRBD1 as D (6 bases). The CDR3 covers 15 residues. Germline V gene lookup returns CDR1 DFQATT and CDR2 SNEGSKA (reference sequence). V was pared by 4 bases and J by 0 bases, with 13 bases between. Written as DNA, the CDR3 is TGCAGTGCTAAGAGACAGGCAGTCTCTGGAAACACCATATATTTT. Encoded protein: CSAKRQAVSGNTIYF.

The chain links TRBV12-3 or TRBV12-4 to TRBJ2-2, with 8 bases identical to TRBD2. Trimming at V came to 5 bases and at J to 4 bases, leaving 3 bases not matched to a gene. There are 14 residues in the CDR3. This CDR3 reads CASSTTSGTGELFF. CDR3 DNA: TGTGCCAGCAGTACAACTAGCGGCACCGGGGAGCTGTTTTTT.

On this clonotype: A junction end diverges from the germline sequence, so it may reflect a read error. The chain carries TRBV7-7 and TRBJ1-1; possible D gene TRBD1, 5 bases. The CDR3 spans 15 residues. CDR1 SSHAT and CDR2 FNYEAQ come from the germline V gene (reference sequence). CDR3 DNA: TGTGCTAGCAGCTTAGTCCGACAGACGAACACTGAAGCTTTCTTT. Amino acids: CASSLVRQTNTEAFF.

This clonotype was seen a few times. The chain recombines TRBV18 with TRBJ2-7, with D perhaps TRBD2 (6 bases). The germline gives CDR1 KGHSH, CDR2 LQKENI. The CDR3 runs to 15 residues. The ends were cut back, 3 bases at V and 0 bases at J, with 12 bases in the middle. CDR3 in amino acids: CASSPPPTSSYEQYF. DNA for the CDR3: TGTGCCAGCTCACCCCCGCCGACTAGCTCCTACGAGCAGTACTTC.

J is TRBJ2-5 and V is TRBV3-1; D is tentatively TRBD1 or TRBD2 (5 bases each). CDR1 is LGHDT, CDR2 YNNKEL, per germline (reference sequence). The CDR3 is 13 residues long. V shed 4 bases and J shed 4 bases, with 10 bases lying between them. The CDR3 nucleotides read TGTGCCAGCAGCCCGGGACCTACAGAGACCCAGTACTTC. Translating gives CASSPGPTETQYF.

This clonotype was picked up a small number of times. This chain connects TRBV20-1 to TRBJ1-1; D is perhaps TRBD1 (6 bases). The ends were cut back, 5 bases at V and 5 bases at J, with 15 bases in the middle. Per germline, CDR1 DFQATT and CDR2 SNEGSKA (reference sequence). The CDR3 spans 13 residues. CDR3 protein: CSAPSSRGTEAFF. In nucleotides, the CDR3 is TGCAGTGCTCCATCGAGTAGGGGGACTGAAGCTTTCTTT.

In this sample, this clonotype turned up many times. The rearrangement joins TRBV7-6 to TRBJ2-7, with no clear D. The V gene lost 3 bases and the J gene lost 2 bases, with 8 bases spanning the gap. The germline V gene has CDR1 SGHVS and CDR2 FNYEAQ. This CDR3 spans 13 amino acids. The CDR3 region is CASSFSTTYEQYF. DNA for the CDR3: TGTGCCAGCAGCTTTTCAACAACCTACGAGCAGTACTTC.

There are a few counts of this clonotype. The J gene is TRBJ2-1, the V gene TRBV9; TRBD1 matches 7 bases. CDR1 SGDLS and CDR2 YYNGEE come from the germline V gene. The V gene end was trimmed by 2 bases and the J gene end by 6 bases; junction bases not matched to a gene: 8. This CDR3 is built from 15 residues. The CDR3: CASSVPGTALNEQFF. CDR3 nucleotide sequence: TGTGCCAGCAGCGTCCCAGGGACAGCCCTCAATGAGCAGTTCTTC.

This clonotype was picked up a small number of times. The CDR3 loop is CATSRVGTSGRVQFF. The CDR3 DNA reads as TGTGCCACCAGCAGAGTTGGGACTAGCGGGAGAGTGCAGTTCTTC. The chain couples TRBV15 to TRBJ2-1; 14 nucleotides align to TRBD2. With 1 base clipped from V and 12 bases from J, the junction kept 5 bases outside the gene matches. The CDR3 spans 15 residues. Germline-derived CDR1 and CDR2 are LNHNV and YYDKDF (reference sequence).

This clonotype came up many times. The chain recombines TRBV6-5 with TRBJ1-1; D uncertain. Germline-derived CDR1 and CDR2 are MNHEY and SVGAGI. The length of the CDR3 is 16 residues. V lost 0 bases to trimming and J lost 4 bases, with 15 bases between them. CDR3 region: CASSYSMTAYSTEAFF. The DNA of the CDR3 is TGTGCCAGCAGTTACTCGATGACCGCCTATAGCACTGAAGCTTTCTTT.

The chain uses TRBV7-2 and TRBJ2-7; perhaps TRBD2 as D (5 bases). The germline CDR1 and CDR2 sequences are SGHTA and FQGNSA. This CDR3 is built from 12 residues. With 5 bases removed from V and 5 bases from J, the gap between germline ends came to 10 bases. The CDR3 DNA follows: TGTGCCAGCAGCCACCACGGGGACGAGCAGTACTTC. The encoded protein is CASSHHGDEQYF. Combining the CDR3 with reference TRBV7-2 and TRBJ2-7 gives the whole variable domain GAGVSQSPSNKVTEKGKDVELRCDPISGHTALYWYRQSLGQGLEFLIYFQGNSAPDKSGLPSDRFSAERTGGSVSTLTIQRTQQEDSAVYLCASSHHGDEQYFGPGTRLTVT.

The chain links TRBV5-8 to TRBJ2-2, with D unresolved. Germline V lookup: CDR1 SGHTS, CDR2 YDEGEE. The length of the CDR3 is 13 residues. V gave up 4 bases and J gave up 8 bases, with 12 bases separating them. The CDR3 here is CASSLQSKGELFF. The CDR3 nucleotides are TGTGCCAGCAGCCTACAATCAAAGGGGGAGCTGTTTTTT.

This clonotype has a handful of counts. The J gene is TRBJ2-7, the V gene TRBV14; TRBD1 matches 7 bases. J gave up 13 bases and V 1 base, and 13 bases lay outside the gene matches. Germline CDR1 and CDR2: SGHDN and FVKESK. The length of the CDR3 is 14 residues. CDR3 nucleotides: TGTGCCAGCAGCCAAGCGTATTCGGGACAGCTTCCTTACTTC. It is translated as CASSQAYSGQLPYF.

The V gene is TRBV12-2, the J gene TRBJ2-5; the DNA was not compared with TRBD2, the D call given in the table. TRBV12-2 is classified as a pseudogene. The CDR3 covers 15 residues. The CDR3 coding sequence is TGTGCAAGTCGCCCCATAGCGGCTTTACAAGAGACCCAGTACTTC. Protein product: CASRPIAALQETQYF.

The genes are TRBV9 and TRBJ2-6; D remains ambiguous. CDR1 is SGDLS, CDR2 YYNGEE, per germline. The CDR3 runs to 18 residues. Trimming took off 2 bases at V and 1 base at J, with 16 bases between the two ends. The CDR3 protein is CASSVGLAAYSGANVLTF. The CDR3 DNA reads as TGTGCCAGCAGCGTCGGTTTGGCGGCCTATTCTGGGGCCAACGTCCTGACTTTC.

This clonotype was counted a few times. The rearrangement uses TRBV20-1 and TRBJ2-3; D possibly corresponds to TRBD1 (6 bases). Germline V gene data show CDR1 as DFQATT and CDR2 as SNEGSKA (reference sequence). Deletions cut 3 bases from V and 0 bases from J, with 13 bases between. The CDR3 extends over 15 amino acids. DNA of the CDR3: TGCAGTGCTAGGAAACAGGGAGTGAGCACAGATACGCAGTATTTT. Residues: CSARKQGVSTDTQYF.